The 26 T cell receptor beta chains below all came from one sample that was sequenced in a study of control samples from healthy donors and cancer patients. Profiled with immunoSEQ multiplex PCR; TCRdb holds only in-frame clones, not every one. Of 140,000 or so clones in the sample, more than 85% were seen once. Sample: blood. These receptors originate from a young man in good health.

The CDR3 sequence: CATSDRTGYDTGELFF. The CDR3 coding sequence is TGTGCCACCAGTGACCGGACAGGGTATGACACCGGGGAGCTGTTTTTT. The J gene is TRBJ2-2, the V gene TRBV24-1, with TRBD1 matching 8 bases. The length of the CDR3 is 16 residues. Germline loops: CDR1 KGHDR, CDR2 SFDVKD. Trimming cost V 4 bases and J 3 bases; bases outside gene matches: 6.

A remark on this clone: The same CDR3 also results from other DNA sequences found in this sample. This sequence joins TRBV7-2 and TRBJ1-1; 7 bases line up with TRBD1. J was trimmed by 1 base and V by 4 bases; bases with no gene match: 3. The germline gives CDR1 SGHTA, CDR2 FQGNSA. The CDR3 consists of 14 residues. The CDR3 is CASSSRTGNTEAFF. The CDR3 coding sequence is TGTGCCAGCAGCTCCCGGACAGGGAACACTGAAGCTTTCTTT. The whole variable domain, remainder taken from reference TRBV7-2 and TRBJ1-1, is GAGVSQSPSNKVTEKGKDVELRCDPISGHTALYWYRQSLGQGLEFLIYFQGNSAPDKSGLPSDRFSAERTGGSVSTLTIQRTQQEDSAVYLCASSSRTGNTEAFFGQGTRLTVV.

The CDR3, as DNA: TGTGCCAGTAGTCGTTTGTCCGGGGCCAACGTCCTGACTTTC. This encodes CASSRLSGANVLTF. The chain employs TRBV19 and TRBJ2-6; D unresolved. From germline, CDR1 is LNHDA and CDR2 SQIVND (reference sequence). This CDR3 spans 14 amino acids. V was clipped by 5 bases and J by 4 bases, with 9 bases between them.

The chain couples TRBV6-1 to TRBJ2-2, with 7 nucleotides matching TRBD1. The junction had 12 bases not matched to a gene; V was cut back by 4 bases and J by 1 base. The CDR3 loop spans 18 amino acids. The germline gives CDR1 MNHNS, CDR2 SASEGT. CDR3 sequence: CASSVTGPQLRNTGELFF. The CDR3 DNA reads as TGTGCCAGCAGTGTGACAGGGCCCCAGCTACGGAACACCGGGGAGCTGTTTTTT.

This clone was found once. The chain is built from TRBV7-9 and TRBJ1-1; unclear D gene. Germline CDR1 and CDR2: SEHNR and FQNEAQ (reference sequence). The CDR3 has 17 amino acids. V was trimmed by 1 base and J by 1 base, leaving 16 bases between them. The DNA for the CDR3 is TGTGCCAGCAGCTTAGTTGGGGTCTTGACGGGGAACACTGAAGCTTTCTTT. Translated, it gives CASSLVGVLTGNTEAFF.

This chain uses TRBV28 with TRBJ1-5; D not certain. The CDR3 runs to 15 residues. Germline CDR1 reads MDHEN; CDR2 reads SYDVKM. Deletions cut 10 bases from V and 0 bases from J, with 16 bases between. The DNA of the CDR3 is TGTGCCACCCTCACAGATTCCCATAGCAATCAGCCCCAGCATTTT. This sequence encodes CATLTDSHSNQPQHF.

The chain uses TRBV24-1 and TRBJ1-2; D is possibly TRBD1 (5 bases). Trimming shortened V by 8 bases and J by 7 bases, and 22 bases separated the two germline ends. This CDR3 spans 15 amino acids. The germline gives CDR1 KGHDR, CDR2 SFDVKD. The CDR3 protein is CATTLGGTGEGGYTF. CDR3 nucleotides: TGTGCCACCACCCTTGGCGGGACGGGTGAGGGTGGCTACACCTTC.

This clone showed up just once. The chain carries TRBV7-2 and TRBJ2-1; 10 bases line up with TRBD2. CDR3 length equals 17 residues. Looked up from germline, CDR1 is SGHTA and CDR2 is FQGNSA. The junction had 9 bases not matched to a gene; V was cut back by 6 bases and J by 1 base. The CDR3 protein is CASRRRSGGASYNEQFF. CDR3 DNA sequence: TGTGCCAGCAGGCGTCGGAGCGGGGGGGCATCCTACAATGAGCAGTTCTTC.

The V gene is TRBV27, the J gene TRBJ2-7; D gene unclear. Deletions cut 4 bases from V and 9 bases from J, with 13 bases between. CDR3 length: 12 amino acids. The germline gives CDR1 MNHEY, CDR2 SMNVEV (reference sequence). In nucleotides, the CDR3 is TGTGCCAGCAGTTCCCCCCCCGAAAGGCAGTACTTC. Protein: CASSSPPERQYF.

V is TRBV7-6 and J is TRBJ2-2; 9 bases match TRBD1. CDR1 is SGHVS, CDR2 FNYEAQ, per germline. This CDR3 is 17 amino acids long. With V trimmed by 0 bases and J by 3 bases, 5 bases remained unmatched. CDR3 bases: TGTGCCAGCAGCTTAGCGCGGACAGGGGCTGACACCGGGGAGCTGTTTTTT. This encodes CASSLARTGADTGELFF.

This rearrangement joins TRBV2 to TRBJ2-4; D is perhaps TRBD1 or TRBD2 (5 bases each). The CDR3 contains 11 residues. CDR1 is SNHLY and CDR2 is FYNNEI in the germline V gene. V was shortened by 5 bases and J by 16 bases, with 15 bases between the two germline ends. CDR3 region: CASSPGKGCYF. CDR3 sequence (DNA): TGTGCCAGCAGTCCGGGGAAGGGGTGTTACTTC.

With respect to this clone: Other DNA sequences of this sample code for an identical CDR3. The rearrangement links TRBV10-2 to TRBJ2-7; unclear D gene. Germline-derived CDR1 and CDR2 are WSHSY and SAAADI. The length of the CDR3 is 12 residues. The V gene lost 4 bases and the J gene lost 2 bases, with 6 bases spanning the gap. In nucleotides, the CDR3 is TGCGCCAGCAGTGGACAAACCTACGAGCAGTACTTC. As protein: CASSGQTYEQYF.

This chain uses TRBV24-1 with TRBJ1-2; D is ambiguous. CDR3 length: 14 residues. V gave up 3 bases and J gave up 5 bases, with 12 bases separating them. Germline V gene sequence: CDR1 KGHDR, CDR2 SFDVKD. As DNA, the CDR3 is TGTGCCACCAGTGATCGAGCCCCGAGGTATGGCTACACCTTC. Translation: CATSDRAPRYGYTF.

The DNA of the CDR3 is TGTGCCAGCAGCCAAAGCGGAGCTTACGAGCAGTACTTC. The encoded protein is CASSQSGAYEQYF. This sequence joins TRBV7-2 and TRBJ2-7; tentatively, D is TRBD2 (5 bases). CDR1 and CDR2 (germline): SGHTA, FQGNSA. The CDR3 loop spans 13 amino acids. Trimming took off 5 bases at V and 4 bases at J, with 12 bases between the two ends. The full variable domain, in which reference TRBV7-2 and TRBJ2-7 provide the parts outside the CDR3, is GAGVSQSPSNKVTEKGKDVELRCDPISGHTALYWYRQSLGQGLEFLIYFQGNSAPDKSGLPSDRFSAERTGGSVSTLTIQRTQQEDSAVYLCASSQSGAYEQYFGPGTRLTVT.

Only one count was recorded for this clone. The V call is TRBV3-1 (or the pseudogene TRBV3-2), the J call TRBJ1-6, with D perhaps matching TRBD1 (6 bases). The CDR3 consists of 14 residues. Per germline, CDR1 LGHDT and CDR2 YNNKEL (reference sequence). The ends were cut back, 5 bases at V and 9 bases at J, with 14 bases in the middle. CDR3: CASSVGAGASPLHF. In DNA form, the CDR3 reads TGTGCCAGCAGCGTCGGGGCAGGGGCTTCACCCCTCCACTTT.

The V gene is TRBV25-1, the J gene TRBJ2-7, with D perhaps given as TRBD1 or TRBD2 (5 bases each). Between the trimmed V and J ends, which lost 5 bases and 4 bases, there was a span of 12 bases. Germline V gene lookup returns CDR1 MGHDK and CDR2 SYGVNS. CDR3 length: 13 residues. The CDR3 here is CASSPGTSYEQYF. The CDR3 nucleotides are TGTGCCAGCAGTCCAGGGACGAGTTACGAGCAGTACTTC.

The chain carries TRBV7-2 and TRBJ2-3, with D uncertain. V was clipped by 5 bases and J by 2 bases, with 5 bases between them. There are 12 residues in the CDR3. Germline V gene lookup returns CDR1 SGHTA and CDR2 FQGNSA. CDR3 DNA sequence: TGTGCCAGCAGCCCGACCACAGATACGCAGTATTTT. Its translation: CASSPTTDTQYF.

The chain employs TRBV12-5 and TRBJ1-3; D is ambiguous. In germline, CDR1 is LGHNT, CDR2 FRNRAP. This CDR3 has 14 amino acids. V was pared by 6 bases and J by 0 bases, with 9 bases between. The CDR3 spells CASGGPDSGNTIYF. CDR3 in DNA: TGTGCTAGTGGCGGCCCCGACTCTGGAAACACCATATATTTT.

This chain joins TRBV7-9 and TRBJ1-2, with a tentative D call TRBD1 (5 bases). Germline CDR1 and CDR2: SEHNR and FQNEAQ (reference sequence). V lost 6 bases and J lost 7, with 24 bases in between. CDR3 length: 16 amino acids. This chain's CDR3 is CASSYTTGTATGGYTF. CDR3 in DNA: TGTGCCAGCAGTTATACGACCGGGACGGCGACTGGTGGCTACACCTTC.

The chain employs TRBV20-1 and TRBJ1-1; 7 positions match TRBD1. Trimming took 5 bases from V and 7 from J; bases not matched to a gene: 1. CDR3 length equals 10 residues. Germline V gene sequence: CDR1 DFQATT, CDR2 SNEGSKA (reference sequence). CDR3 region: CSAWDSEAFF. Here the CDR3 DNA reads TGCAGTGCTTGGGACAGTGAAGCTTTCTTT.

The V and J genes are TRBV6-2 or TRBV6-3 and TRBJ1-5, with D unclear. CDR1 is MNHEY and CDR2 is SVGEGT in the germline V gene. CDR3 length equals 13 residues. Trimming left V 6 bases short and J 4 bases short, with 10 bases between. This CDR3 is CASSSGGNQPQHF. CDR3 bases: TGTGCCAGCAGCTCGGGTGGAAATCAGCCCCAGCATTTT.

The chain combines TRBV7-9 with TRBJ2-6; 7 positions match TRBD1. Trimming at V came to 5 bases and at J to 0 bases, leaving 10 bases not matched to a gene. Per the germline V gene, CDR1 is SEHNR and CDR2 is FQNEAQ (reference sequence). The CDR3 is 18 amino acids. In DNA form, the CDR3 reads TGTGCCAGCAGCCAGAACAGGGGCTCCCCCTCTGGGGCCAACGTCCTGACTTTC. Its protein product is CASSQNRGSPSGANVLTF. Filled out from reference TRBV7-9 and TRBJ2-6, the complete variable domain reads DTGVSQNPRHKITKRGQNVTFRCDPISEHNRLYWYRQTLGQGPEFLTYFQNEAQLEKSRLLSDRFSAERPKGSFSTLEIQRTEQGDSAMYLCASSQNRGSPSGANVLTFGAGSRLTVL.

The V call is TRBV10-3, the J call TRBJ1-1; 9 nucleotides align to TRBD1. The V and J ends lost 8 bases and 3 bases, in that order; junction bases with no gene match: 7. This CDR3 region has 14 residues. The V gene's germline CDR1 is ENHRY and CDR2 SYGVKD. The chain's CDR3 is CAIGSRTGDTEAFF. The CDR3 DNA reads as TGTGCCATCGGTAGCAGGACAGGGGACACTGAAGCTTTCTTT.

The CDR3 DNA sequence: TGTGCCAGCAGTGATCCGAGGGGGGGCGCGAGAGGAAACACCATATATTTT. Its translation: CASSDPRGGARGNTIYF. The V gene is TRBV2, the J gene TRBJ1-3; a possible D gene is TRBD1 (6 bases). CDR3 size: 17 residues. V was shortened by 3 bases and J by 4 bases, with 19 bases between the two germline ends. Germline assignment: CDR1 SNHLY and CDR2 FYNNEI.

The chain links TRBV5-1 to TRBJ1-2; D might be TRBD1 (6 bases). In germline, CDR1 is SGHRS, CDR2 YFSETQ. This CDR3 has 15 residues. Trimming left V 0 bases short and J 3 bases short, with 12 bases between. CDR3 loop: CASSLAPGDHYGYTF. CDR3 coding DNA: TGCGCCAGCAGCTTGGCGCCAGGGGATCACTATGGCTACACCTTC.

This chain joins TRBV5-6 and TRBJ1-2; D is unresolved. This CDR3 spans 11 amino acids. The germline V and J ends were trimmed by 2 bases and 8 bases, with 7 bases remaining between them. CDR1 SGHDT and CDR2 YYEEEE come from the germline V gene. In nucleotides, the CDR3 is TGTGCCAGCAGCTTTGACCGCGGCTACACCTTC. Protein: CASSFDRGYTF. Looking up the rest from reference TRBV5-6 and TRBJ1-2 gives the full variable domain: DAGVTQSPTHLIKTRGQQVTLRCSPKSGHDTVSWYQQALGQGPQFIFQYYEEEERQRGNFPDRFSGHQFPNYSSELNVNALLLGDSALYLCASSFDRGYTFGSGTRLTVV.